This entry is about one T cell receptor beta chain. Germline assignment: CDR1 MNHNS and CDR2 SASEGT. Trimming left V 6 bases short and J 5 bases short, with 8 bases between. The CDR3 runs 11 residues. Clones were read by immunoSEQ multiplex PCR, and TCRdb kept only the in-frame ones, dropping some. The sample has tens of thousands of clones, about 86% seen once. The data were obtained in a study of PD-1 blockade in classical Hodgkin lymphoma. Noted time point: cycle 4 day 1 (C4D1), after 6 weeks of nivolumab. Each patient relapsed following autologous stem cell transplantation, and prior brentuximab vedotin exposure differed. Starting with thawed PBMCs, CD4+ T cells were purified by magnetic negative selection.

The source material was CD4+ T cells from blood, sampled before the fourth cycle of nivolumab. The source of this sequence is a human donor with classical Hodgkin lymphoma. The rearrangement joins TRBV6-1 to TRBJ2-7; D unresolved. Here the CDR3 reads CASSPRDEQYF. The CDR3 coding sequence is TGTGCCAGCAGCCCTCGGGACGAGCAGTACTTC.